This TCR beta chain is from a study of OX40 agonist ivuxolimab in advanced cancers. The wider study: Mean age about 60 years, range about 23 to 80; roughly 82% male. Partial responses were recorded for three patients, including one with hepatocellular carcinoma and two with cutaneous melanoma. Study observations and caveats: Some patients without response likewise showed low normalized clonal expansion.

V dropped 2 bases and J dropped 2 bases, with 4 bases sitting between them. The germline V gene has CDR1 GTSNPN and CDR2 SVGIG (reference sequence). This CDR3 comprises 11 residues. As for this clone: Its antigen is still unknown.

Produced via immunoSEQ multiplex PCR; TCRdb's table is partial and in-frame only. The data show over 75,000 clones, 80% to 95% seen once. The sequence was obtained from an adult with an advanced solid tumor such as melanoma, head and neck, liver or kidney cancer. The chain uses TRBV30 and TRBJ2-7; D unclear. The sequenced sample was CD4+ or CD8+ T cells sorted from blood, obtained in a trial of the OX40 agonist ivuxolimab. The DNA for the CDR3 is TGTGCCTGGAGTACACCCTACGAGCAGTACTTC. It is translated as CAWSTPYEQYF.